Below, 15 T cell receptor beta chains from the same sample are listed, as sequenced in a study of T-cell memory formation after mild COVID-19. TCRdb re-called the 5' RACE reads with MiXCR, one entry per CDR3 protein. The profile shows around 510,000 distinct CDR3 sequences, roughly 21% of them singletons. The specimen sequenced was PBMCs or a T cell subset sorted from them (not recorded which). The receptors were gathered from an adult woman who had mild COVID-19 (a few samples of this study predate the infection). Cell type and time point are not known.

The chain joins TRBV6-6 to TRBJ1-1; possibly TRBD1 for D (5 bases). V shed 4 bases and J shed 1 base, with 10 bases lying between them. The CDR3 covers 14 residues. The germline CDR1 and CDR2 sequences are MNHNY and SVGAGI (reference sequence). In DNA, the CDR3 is TGTGCCAGCAGTTCGGGACTACAGAACACTGAAGCTTTCTTT. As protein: CASSSGLQNTEAFF.

Written as DNA, the CDR3 is TGTGCCAGTTCCCCCACACAGTATAGCAATCAGCCCCAGCATTTT. It is translated as CASSPTQYSNQPQHF. The gene calls are TRBV27 and TRBJ1-5; D uncertain. Germline values: CDR1 MNHEY, CDR2 SMNVEV (reference sequence). CDR3 size: 15 residues. The V and J ends lost 9 bases and 0 bases respectively, with 15 bases between them.

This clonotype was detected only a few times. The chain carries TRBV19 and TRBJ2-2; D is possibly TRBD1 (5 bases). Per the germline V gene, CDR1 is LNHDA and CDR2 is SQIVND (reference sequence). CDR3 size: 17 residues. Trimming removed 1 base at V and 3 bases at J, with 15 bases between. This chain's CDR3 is CASSIAPPGWDTGELFF. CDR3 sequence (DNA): TGTGCCAGTAGTATAGCGCCGCCAGGGTGGGACACCGGGGAGCTGTTTTTT.

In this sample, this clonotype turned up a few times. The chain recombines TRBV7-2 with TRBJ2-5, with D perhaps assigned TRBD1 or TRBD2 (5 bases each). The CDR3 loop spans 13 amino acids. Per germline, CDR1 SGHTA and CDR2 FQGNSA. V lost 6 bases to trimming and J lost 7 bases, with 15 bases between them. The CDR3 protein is CASSRDGDGTQYF. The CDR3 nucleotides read TGTGCCAGCAGTCGCGACGGGGACGGGACCCAGTACTTC.

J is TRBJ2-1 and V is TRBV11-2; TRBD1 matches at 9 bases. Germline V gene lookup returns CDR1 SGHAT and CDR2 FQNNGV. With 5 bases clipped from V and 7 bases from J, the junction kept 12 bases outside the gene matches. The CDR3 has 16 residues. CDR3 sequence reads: CASSLRVDRGNNEQFF. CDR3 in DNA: TGTGCCAGCAGCCTGAGGGTAGACAGGGGGAATAATGAGCAGTTCTTC.

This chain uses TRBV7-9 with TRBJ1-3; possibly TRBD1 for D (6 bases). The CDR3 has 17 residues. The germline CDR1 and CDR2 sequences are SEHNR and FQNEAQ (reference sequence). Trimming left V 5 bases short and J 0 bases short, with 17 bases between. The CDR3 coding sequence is TGTGCCAGCAGCACTACCGCAGGGGACACCTCTGGAAACACCATATATTTT. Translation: CASSTTAGDTSGNTIYF.

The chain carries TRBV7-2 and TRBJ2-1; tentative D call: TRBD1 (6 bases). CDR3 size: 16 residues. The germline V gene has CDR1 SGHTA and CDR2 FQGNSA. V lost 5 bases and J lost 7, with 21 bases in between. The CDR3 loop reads CASSAMGHLAWNEQFF. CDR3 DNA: TGTGCCAGCAGCGCAATGGGACACCTCGCTTGGAATGAGCAGTTCTTC.

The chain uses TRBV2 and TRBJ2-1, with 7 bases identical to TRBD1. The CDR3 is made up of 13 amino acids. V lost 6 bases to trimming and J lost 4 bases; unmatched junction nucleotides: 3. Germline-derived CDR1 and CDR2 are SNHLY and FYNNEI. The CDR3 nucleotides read TGTGCCAGCAGGGGACAGAGGTACAATGAGCAGTTCTTC. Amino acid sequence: CASRGQRYNEQFF. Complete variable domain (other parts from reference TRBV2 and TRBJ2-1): EPEVTQTPSHQVTQMGQEVILRCVPISNHLYFYWYRQILGQKVEFLVSFYNNEISEKSEIFDDQFSVERPDGSNFTLKIRSTKLEDSAMYFCASRGQRYNEQFFGPGTRLTVL.

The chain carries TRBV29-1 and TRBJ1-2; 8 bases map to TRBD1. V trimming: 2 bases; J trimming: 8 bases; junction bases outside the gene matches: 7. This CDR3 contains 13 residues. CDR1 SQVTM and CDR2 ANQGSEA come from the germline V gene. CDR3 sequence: CSVEPTGVRGYTF. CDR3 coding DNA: TGCAGCGTTGAACCGACAGGGGTTCGGGGCTACACCTTC.

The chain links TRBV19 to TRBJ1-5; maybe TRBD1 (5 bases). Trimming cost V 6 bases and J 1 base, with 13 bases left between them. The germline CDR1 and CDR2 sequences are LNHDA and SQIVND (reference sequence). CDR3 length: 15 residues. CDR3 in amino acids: CASSPTGGSNQPQHF. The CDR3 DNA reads TGTGCCAGTAGCCCCACGGGGGGAAGCAATCAGCCCCAGCATTTT.

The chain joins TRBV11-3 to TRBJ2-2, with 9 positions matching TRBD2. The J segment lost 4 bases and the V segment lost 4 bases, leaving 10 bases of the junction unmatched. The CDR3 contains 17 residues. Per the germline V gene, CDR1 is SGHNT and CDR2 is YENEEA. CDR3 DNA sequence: TGTGCCAGCAGCTCCGACCTGGGACTAGCAGCCACCGGGGAGCTGTTTTTT. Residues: CASSSDLGLAATGELFF.

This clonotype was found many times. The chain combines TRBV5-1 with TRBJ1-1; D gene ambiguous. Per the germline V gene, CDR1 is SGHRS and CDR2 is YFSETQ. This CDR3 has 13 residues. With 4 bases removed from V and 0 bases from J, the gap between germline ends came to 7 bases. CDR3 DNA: TGCGCCAGCAGCCCGGAGATGAACACTGAAGCTTTCTTT. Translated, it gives CASSPEMNTEAFF.

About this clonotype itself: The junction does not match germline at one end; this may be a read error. CDR3 in amino acids: CATSRQHQETQYF. CDR3 sequence (DNA): TGTGCCACCAGCCGACAGCACCAAGAGACCCAGTACTTC. The chain uses TRBV7-3 and TRBJ2-5, with D possibly TRBD1 on 5 matching bases. This CDR3 is built from 13 residues. CDR1 SGHTA and CDR2 FQGTGA come from the germline V gene. The complete variable domain, with remaining parts taken from reference TRBV7-3 and TRBJ2-5, reads GAGVSQTPSNKVTEKGKYVELRCDPISGHTALYWYRQSLGQGPEFLIYFQGTGAADDSGLPNDRFFAVRPEGSVSTLKIQRTERGDSAVYLCATSRQHQETQYFGPGTRLLVL.

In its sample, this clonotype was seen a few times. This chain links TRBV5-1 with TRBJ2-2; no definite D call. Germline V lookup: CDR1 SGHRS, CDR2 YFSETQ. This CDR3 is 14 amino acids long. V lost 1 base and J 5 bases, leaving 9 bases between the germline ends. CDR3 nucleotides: TGCGCCAGCAGCTTGTCCTCGTTTACCGGGGAGCTGTTTTTT. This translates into CASSLSSFTGELFF.

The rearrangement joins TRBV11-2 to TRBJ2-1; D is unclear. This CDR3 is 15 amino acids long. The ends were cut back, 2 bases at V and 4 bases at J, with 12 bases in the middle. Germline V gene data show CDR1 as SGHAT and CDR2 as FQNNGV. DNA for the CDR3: TGTGCCAGCAGCTTAACGGTCAACACATACAATGAGCAGTTCTTC. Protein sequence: CASSLTVNTYNEQFF.